This T cell receptor beta chain is drawn from a study of control samples from healthy donors and cancer patients. Profiling relied on immunoSEQ multiplex PCR, and the TCRdb table lists in-frame clones only, not all of them. The profile shows about 190,000 clones, roughly nine tenths of them singletons. This CDR3 contains 14 residues. CDR1 SGDLS and CDR2 YYNGEE come from the germline V gene. Between the trimmed V and J ends, which lost 0 bases and 2 bases, there was a span of 8 bases. The V gene is TRBV9, the J gene TRBJ1-1; D unresolved. The sample was blood. This TCR was sampled from a young man in good health. CDR3 in DNA: TGTGCCAGCAGCGTAGGGTCAGAAAACACTGAAGCTTTCTTT. Translation: CASSVGSENTEAFF.